These 22 T cell receptor beta chains originate from one sample sequenced in a study of early T cells in non-severe SARS-CoV-2 infection. TCRdb re-analysed the 5' RACE reads in MiXCR, keeping a single row per CDR3 protein. The sample carries over 50,000 distinct CDR3 sequences, 8.5% to 9.5% recorded once. Input material: whole blood. The receptors originated from an adult who was a healthcare worker with PCR-confirmed SARS-CoV-2 infection or an uninfected control (not recorded which).

This clonotype showed up many times. The chain has TRBV4-1 and TRBJ1-2, with 9 bases that match TRBD1. Looked up from germline, CDR1 is MGHRA and CDR2 is YSYEKL. This CDR3 contains 15 residues. V was pared by 0 bases and J by 1 base, with 0 bases of the junction left unmatched. Written as DNA, the CDR3 is TGCGCCAGCAGCCAAGAGGGACAGGGTAACTATGGCTACACCTTC. This translates into CASSQEGQGNYGYTF.

The V call is TRBV11-2, the J call TRBJ1-2, with TRBD1 matching over 10 bases. V was clipped by 4 bases and J by 6 bases; unmatched bases: 11. Germline V gives CDR1 SGHAT, CDR2 FQNNGV. This CDR3 is 16 amino acids long. The CDR3 DNA follows: TGTGCCAGCAGCTCCTACGGACAGGGGGTTATCCATGGCTACACCTTC. Its translation is CASSSYGQGVIHGYTF.

This clonotype was observed a handful of times. In nucleotides, the CDR3 is TGTGCCAGCAGTTTAACGGCGGGAGGGCAAGGCTACACCTTC. Translating gives CASSLTAGGQGYTF. The genes are TRBV27 and TRBJ1-2; D call uncertain. The germline CDR1 and CDR2 sequences are MNHEY and SMNVEV (reference sequence). The CDR3 totals 14 residues. V was shortened by 2 bases and J by 8 bases, with 15 bases between the two germline ends.

This clonotype has a handful of counts. The genes are TRBV6-1 and TRBJ2-2; TRBD1 matches 9 bases. V trimming: 6 bases; J trimming: 4 bases; junction bases outside the gene matches: 9. Germline V gene lookup returns CDR1 MNHNS and CDR2 SASEGT. CDR3 size: 16 residues. The CDR3 loop is CASRVRQGVGTGELFF. The CDR3, as DNA: TGTGCCAGCAGGGTGCGACAGGGGGTCGGCACCGGGGAGCTGTTTTTT.

There are a few counts of this clonotype. The chain has TRBV12-3 or TRBV12-4 and TRBJ1-5; D gene unclear. The CDR3 has 14 residues. Trimming stripped 7 bases from V and 2 bases from J, with 12 bases between. The CDR3 DNA reads as TGTGCCAGCATGATGAGCGGAGGCAATCAGCCCCAGCATTTT. This translates into CASMMSGGNQPQHF.

A few counts support this clonotype. The chain joins TRBV27 to TRBJ1-1; weak D call: TRBD1 (5 bases). V gave up 5 bases and J gave up 3 bases, with 10 bases separating them. This CDR3 has 13 residues. Germline V gene data show CDR1 as MNHEY and CDR2 as SMNVEV (reference sequence). The CDR3 DNA reads as TGTGCCAGCAGTCTTGGACAATACACTGAAGCTTTCTTT. Amino acids: CASSLGQYTEAFF.

This clonotype appeared a few times. The J gene is TRBJ2-1, the V gene TRBV7-2; 12 bases are shared with TRBD2. This CDR3 is built from 14 residues. V shed 5 bases and J 10 bases; nucleotides not matched to a gene: 6. Germline CDR1 SGHTA, CDR2 FQGNSA. The CDR3 is CASSAKGLAGEQFF. CDR3 nucleotides: TGTGCCAGCAGCGCTAAAGGACTAGCGGGAGAGCAGTTCTTC.

The chain carries TRBV6-4 and TRBJ2-4; TRBD1 might be the D (7 bases). The CDR3 has 16 amino acids. The germline CDR1 and CDR2 sequences are MRHNA and SNTAGT. Trimming stripped 8 bases from V and 7 bases from J, with 24 bases between. In nucleotides, the CDR3 is TGTGCCAGCCCCGAGGGGGGACAGAAGCCTCAGAACATTCAGTACTTC. Its translation: CASPEGGQKPQNIQYF.

Many counts were recorded for this clonotype. The V gene is TRBV6-5, the J gene TRBJ2-5, with 7 bases fitting TRBD1. This CDR3 has 15 amino acids. Per the germline V gene, CDR1 is MNHEY and CDR2 is SVGAGI. The V and J ends lost 4 bases and 1 base, in that order; junction bases with no gene match: 6. CDR3 sequence reads: CASSLEYRGQETQYF. CDR3 DNA sequence: TGTGCCAGCAGTTTAGAGTACAGGGGCCAAGAGACCCAGTACTTC.

V usage is TRBV28 and J usage is TRBJ2-5, with a tentative D call TRBD1 (5 bases). Trimming left V 7 bases short and J 1 base short, with 13 bases between. The CDR3 has 14 amino acids. From germline, CDR1 is MDHEN and CDR2 SYDVKM. Written as DNA, the CDR3 is TGTGCCAGCACCCTGACAGTTCTCCAAGAGACCCAGTACTTC. This encodes CASTLTVLQETQYF.

V is TRBV10-2 and J is TRBJ2-7, with 8 nucleotides matching TRBD1. Germline V gene sequence: CDR1 WSHSY, CDR2 SAAADI. This CDR3 is 14 amino acids long. V shed 8 bases and J 1 base; nucleotides not matched to a gene: 7. The CDR3 loop is CASGTGTGSYEQYV. In DNA form, the CDR3 reads TGCGCCAGCGGGACCGGGACAGGTTCCTACGAGCAGTACGTC.

In this sample, this clonotype turned up a few times. This chain joins TRBV14 and TRBJ2-1; 8 nucleotides line up with TRBD1. This CDR3 contains 15 residues. V dropped 3 bases and J dropped 6; count of bases not matched to a gene: 7. Germline assignment: CDR1 SGHDN and CDR2 FVKESK. CDR3 amino acids: CASSQTGVTRNEQFF. The DNA for the CDR3 is TGTGCCAGCAGCCAGACAGGGGTGACGCGCAATGAGCAGTTCTTC.

The sample holds a few counts of this clonotype. DNA of the CDR3: TGTGCCAGCAGCACCGGGACAGGGGGTGGAGAGACCCAGTACTTC. Translated, it gives CASSTGTGGGETQYF. The genes are TRBV7-3 and TRBJ2-5; 11 bases match TRBD1. V dropped 5 bases and J dropped 4; count of bases not matched to a gene: 6. The germline gives CDR1 SGHTA, CDR2 FQGTGA. CDR3 length: 15 residues.

This clonotype has more than one count but fewer than ten. The chain uses TRBV28 and TRBJ1-4; D gene unclear. The germline V gene encodes CDR1 MDHEN and CDR2 SYDVKM. V lost 6 bases and J lost 7, with 12 bases in between. The CDR3 consists of 13 residues. CDR3 bases: TGTGCCAGCAGCGGGGATTATGGTGAAAAACTGTTTTTT. It translates to CASSGDYGEKLFF.

V is TRBV4-1 and J is TRBJ1-1; D ambiguous. The CDR3 extends over 14 amino acids. V was cut by 0 bases and J by 6 bases, with 11 bases left in between. From germline, CDR1 is MGHRA and CDR2 YSYEKL. In DNA, the CDR3 is TGCGCCAGCAGCCAAGATAGGATTGGCGCTGAAGCTTTCTTT. Translation gives CASSQDRIGAEAFF.

This clonotype was counted a few times. It may be a read error: a sequence one base away is much more abundant. The chain has TRBV11-2 and TRBJ2-5, with unresolved D. V lost 3 bases, J lost 1 base, and 0 bases lay in between. CDR1 is SGHAT, CDR2 FQNNGV, per germline. The CDR3 loop spans 11 amino acids. The CDR3 spells CASSFQETQYF. DNA of the CDR3: TGTGCCAGCAGCTTCCAAGAGACCCAGTACTTC.

This chain links TRBV20-1 with TRBJ2-1; possibly TRBD1 for D (6 bases). CDR1 DFQATT and CDR2 SNEGSKA come from the germline V gene (reference sequence). The length of the CDR3 is 15 residues. V was clipped by 2 bases and J by 0 bases, with 11 bases between them. CDR3 DNA: TGCAGTGCTAGAAAGGGGGAAAGCTCCTACAATGAGCAGTTCTTC. It translates to CSARKGESSYNEQFF.

In its sample, this clonotype was seen a few times. The chain joins TRBV12-3 or TRBV12-4 to TRBJ1-4, with D maybe TRBD1 (5 bases). Trimming removed 5 bases at V and 7 bases at J, with 17 bases between. The length of the CDR3 is 15 residues. The CDR3 bases are TGTGCCAGCAGTCCCCGGGAGCCCCAGGGTGAAAAACTGTTTTTT. As protein: CASSPREPQGEKLFF.

A few counts support this clonotype. The rearrangement links TRBV4-2 to TRBJ2-3; D unclear. Deletions cut 0 bases from V and 6 bases from J, with 7 bases between. Looked up from germline, CDR1 is LGHNA and CDR2 is YNFKEQ. This CDR3 contains 13 residues. CDR3 DNA: TGTGCCAGCAGCCAAGAACTGGGGGATACGCAGTATTTT. Translation gives CASSQELGDTQYF.

In this sample, this clonotype turned up a few times. V is TRBV29-1 and J is TRBJ1-6, with unresolved D. There are 14 residues in the CDR3. Trimming shortened V by 5 bases and J by 0 bases, and 8 bases separated the two germline ends. CDR1 is SQVTM and CDR2 is ANQGSEA in the germline V gene. The CDR3 bases are TGCAGCGTTTCCTCGAGCTCCTATAATTCACCCCTCCACTTT. Encoded protein: CSVSSSSYNSPLHF.

The chain has TRBV11-2 and TRBJ2-5; 10 nucleotides line up with TRBD2. Unmatched junction bases numbered 6, after V lost 4 bases and J lost 4 bases. Germline V gene lookup returns CDR1 SGHAT and CDR2 FQNNGV. The length of the CDR3 is 15 residues. The CDR3 DNA follows: TGTGCCAGCAGCTCCCGGACTAGCGGAACAGAGACCCAGTACTTC. Residues: CASSSRTSGTETQYF.

There are many counts of this clonotype. This chain joins TRBV7-9 and TRBJ2-6; possibly TRBD1 or TRBD2 for D (5 bases each). The CDR3 has 16 amino acids. The germline V gene encodes CDR1 SEHNR and CDR2 FQNEAQ (reference sequence). Trimming took off 2 bases at V and 0 bases at J, with 8 bases between the two ends. The CDR3 DNA follows: TGTGCCAGCAGCTTAACGGGGACCTCTGGGGCCAACGTCCTGACTTTC. This codes for CASSLTGTSGANVLTF.